This TCR beta chain derives from a study of CD4 and CD8 cells across lung adenocarcinoma regions. TCRdb re-called the PCR reads with MiXCR, one entry per CDR3 protein. The sample includes roughly 6,000 distinct CDR3 sequences, roughly 53% of them seen just once. The patients had localized lung adenocarcinoma, a non-small cell subtype. Looked up from germline, CDR1 is SGHTA and CDR2 is FQGNSA. The V segment lost 5 bases and the J segment 6 bases; nucleotides outside the gene matches: 7. This CDR3 spans 14 amino acids. The chain joins TRBV7-2 to TRBJ2-4; the match to TRBD1 covers 7 bases. The TCR originated in a male donor with lung adenocarcinoma. The CD4 and CD8 labels of this study may be unreliable. Sequencing was done on a sample of CD8+ T cells from the margin of a lung tumor. CDR3 DNA: TGTGCCAGCAGCAGTCGACAGGGTGTAAACATTCAGTACTTC. Amino acids: CASSSRQGVNIQYF. The whole variable domain, remainder taken from reference TRBV7-2 and TRBJ2-4, is GAGVSQSPSNKVTEKGKDVELRCDPISGHTALYWYRQSLGQGLEFLIYFQGNSAPDKSGLPSDRFSAERTGGSVSTLTIQRTQQEDSAVYLCASSSRQGVNIQYFGAGTRLSVL.